This T cell receptor beta chain was captured in a study of PD-L1 blockade in urothelial cancer. Across the study: Patients had been given 0 to 3 earlier chemotherapy regimens.

The CDR3 runs to 16 residues. The V and J ends lost 0 bases and 4 bases respectively, with 15 bases between them. CDR1 is MNHEY and CDR2 is SMNVEV in the germline V gene (reference sequence). As to this clone: Antigen: not known.

Study-wide findings and caveats: In blood sampled pretreatment, TCR clonality below the median predicted better survival.

The table came from immunoSEQ multiplex PCR; TCRdb's copy has only in-frame clones and leaves some out. The data show roughly 100,000 clones, 70% to 90% seen once. Described time point: pretreatment peripheral blood. Between 1 and 8 samples per patient were obtained, pretreatment and on-treatment. The chain has TRBV27 and TRBJ1-2; the D is unclear. The starting material was PBMCs, obtained around atezolizumab (anti-PD-L1) treatment. The receptor's source is a woman older than 75 with urothelial cancer. Here the CDR3 DNA reads TGTGCCAGCAGTTTATCTACGGCGGGCAGACGCTATGGCTACACCTTC. Protein: CASSLSTAGRRYGYTF.